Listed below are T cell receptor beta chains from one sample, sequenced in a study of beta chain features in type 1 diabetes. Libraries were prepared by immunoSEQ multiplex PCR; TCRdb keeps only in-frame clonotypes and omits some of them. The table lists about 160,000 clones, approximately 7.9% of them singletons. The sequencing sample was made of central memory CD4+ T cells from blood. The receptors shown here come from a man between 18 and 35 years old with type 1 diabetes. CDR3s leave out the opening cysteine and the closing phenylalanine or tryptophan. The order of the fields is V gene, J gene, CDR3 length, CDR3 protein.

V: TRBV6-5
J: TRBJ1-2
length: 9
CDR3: ASRNGPGCT

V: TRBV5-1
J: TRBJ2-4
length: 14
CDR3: ASSFSTSGSPGIQY

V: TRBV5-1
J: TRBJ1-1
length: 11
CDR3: ASSLDEFTEAF

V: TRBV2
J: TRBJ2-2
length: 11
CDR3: ASSVGSQGELF

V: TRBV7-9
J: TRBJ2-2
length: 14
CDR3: ASSLAIGGNTGELF

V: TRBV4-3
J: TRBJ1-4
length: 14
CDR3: ASSQSRATTNEKLF

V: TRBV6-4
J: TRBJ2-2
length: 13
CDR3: ASSASREGTGELF

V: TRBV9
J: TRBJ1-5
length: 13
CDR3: ASRRGRGSNQPQH

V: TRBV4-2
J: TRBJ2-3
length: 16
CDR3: ASSQRLAGDASTDTQY

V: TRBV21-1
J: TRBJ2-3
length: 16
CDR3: ASSLPRDKHSSTDTQY

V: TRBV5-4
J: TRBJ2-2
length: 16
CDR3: ASSLGAPGGSGRGELF

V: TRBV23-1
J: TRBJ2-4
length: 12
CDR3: ASNRQGAKNIQY

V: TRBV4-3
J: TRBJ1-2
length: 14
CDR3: ASSQELSYNNYGYT

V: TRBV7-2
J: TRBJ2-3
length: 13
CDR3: ASSLSLISTDTQY

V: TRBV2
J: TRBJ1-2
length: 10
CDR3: ASSRANYGYT

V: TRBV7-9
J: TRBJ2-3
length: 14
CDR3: ASRRGTSGSTDTQY

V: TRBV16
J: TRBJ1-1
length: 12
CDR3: ASTEQGAMTEAF

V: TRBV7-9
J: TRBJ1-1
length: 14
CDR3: ASSAPPGQLNTEAF

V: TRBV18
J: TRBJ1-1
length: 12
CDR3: ASSPQGSLPEAF

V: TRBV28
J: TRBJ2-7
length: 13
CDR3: ASTRRASGRREQY

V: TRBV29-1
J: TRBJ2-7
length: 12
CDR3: SVSGAESSYEQY

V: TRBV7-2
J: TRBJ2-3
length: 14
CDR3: ASGAHISGYTDTQY

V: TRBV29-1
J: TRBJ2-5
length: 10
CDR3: SAGTGGETQY

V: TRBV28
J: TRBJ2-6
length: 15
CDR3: ASISLWGVSGANVLT

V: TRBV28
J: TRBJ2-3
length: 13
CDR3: ASSSSGLRADTQY

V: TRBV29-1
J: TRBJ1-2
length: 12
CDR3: SVDRDSLNYGYT

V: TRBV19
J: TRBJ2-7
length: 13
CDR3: ASSMRVAGSYEQY

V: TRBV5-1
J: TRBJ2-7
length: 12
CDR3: ASSLLQGGYEQY

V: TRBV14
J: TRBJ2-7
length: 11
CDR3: ASSQDSLGEQY

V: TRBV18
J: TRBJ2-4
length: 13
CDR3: ASSPPGQGLGIQY

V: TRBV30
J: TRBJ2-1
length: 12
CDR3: AWSEQGARNEQF

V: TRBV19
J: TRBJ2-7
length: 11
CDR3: ASRSGTGREQY

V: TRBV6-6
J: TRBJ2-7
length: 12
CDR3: ASSYSYGGDEQY

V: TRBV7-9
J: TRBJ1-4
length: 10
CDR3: ASRTGLEKLF

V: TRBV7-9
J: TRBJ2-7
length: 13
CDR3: ASSLDGQGFYEQY

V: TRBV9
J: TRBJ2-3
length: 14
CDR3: ASSLPPAGTADTQY

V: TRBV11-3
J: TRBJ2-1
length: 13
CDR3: ASSLAYGIGNEQF

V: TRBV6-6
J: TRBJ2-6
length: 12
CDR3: ASTTGSGANVLT

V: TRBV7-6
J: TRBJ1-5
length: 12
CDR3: ASSLGGGNQPQH

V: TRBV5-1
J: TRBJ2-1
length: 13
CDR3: ASSLAGTSPNEQF

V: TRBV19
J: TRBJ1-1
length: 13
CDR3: ASSIKPREEGEAF

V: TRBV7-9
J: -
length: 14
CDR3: ASSRGLVGADYEQY

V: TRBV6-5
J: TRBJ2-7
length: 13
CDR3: ASSTRTGGSYEQY

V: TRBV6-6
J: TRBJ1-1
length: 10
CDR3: ASSYREPEAF

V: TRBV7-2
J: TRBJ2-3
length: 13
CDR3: ASSLDGGAADTQY

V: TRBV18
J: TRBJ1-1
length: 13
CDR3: ASSPPTGLGTEAF